The rows below give T cell receptor beta chains drawn from one sample of a study of T cell changes during pregnancy in multiple sclerosis. The protocol was immunoSEQ multiplex PCR, while the TCRdb copy is restricted to in-frame clones and leaves out a portion. The sample contains 29,000 or so clones, roughly nine tenths of which appear only once. The material sequenced was CD8+ T cells from peripheral blood mononuclear cells, taken in the second trimester of pregnancy. Source of these receptors: a female donor with multiple sclerosis, enrolled in a pregnancy study. Each CDR3 is given with its conserved first and last residue. D genes are given only for firm matches. Size values are once, few and many counts, or a class for expanded clones, and some rows have none.

D gene: .; clone size: .; J gene: TRBJ2-7; V gene: TRBV7-8; CDR3 DNA: TGTGCCAGCAGCTTAGCGGGAGATGGACCCTACGAGCAGTACTTC; CDR3 protein: CASSLAGDGPYEQYF
D gene: TRBD1; clone size: .; J gene: TRBJ2-1; V gene: TRBV5-1; CDR3 DNA: TGCGCCAGCAGCTGGAAGACAGGGGGGAGCTCCTACAATGAGCAGTTCTTC; CDR3 protein: CASSWKTGGSSYNEQFF
D gene: TRBD2; clone size: once; J gene: TRBJ2-1; V gene: TRBV6-4; CDR3 DNA: TGTGCCAGCAGTGACAGCGGGGGGGCTAGTGAGCAGTTCTTC; CDR3 protein: CASSDSGGASEQFF
D gene: TRBD2; clone size: .; J gene: TRBJ2-3; V gene: TRBV13; CDR3 DNA: TGTGCCAGCAGCCCACCCCCGGGACTAGCTGATCAGACTAGCACAGATACGCAGTATTTT; CDR3 protein: CASSPPPGLADQTSTDTQYF
D gene: .; clone size: .; J gene: TRBJ1-2; V gene: TRBV27; CDR3 DNA: TGTGCCAGCAGAGACATACAGGGTATTAACTATGGCTACACCTTC; CDR3 protein: CASRDIQGINYGYTF
D gene: .; clone size: .; J gene: TRBJ2-3; V gene: TRBV28; CDR3 DNA: TGTGCCAGCAGTTTGGGCGGGACCCCAGATACGCAGTATTTT; CDR3 protein: CASSLGGTPDTQYF
D gene: TRBD2; clone size: .; J gene: TRBJ2-2; V gene: TRBV11-2; CDR3 DNA: TGTGCCAGCAGCCCCGCGGTAGCGGGGGGGTTCCCGAACACCGGGGAGCTGTTTTTT; CDR3 protein: CASSPAVAGGFPNTGELFF
D gene: TRBD2; clone size: medium-sized; J gene: TRBJ2-2; V gene: TRBV7-3; CDR3 DNA: TGTGCCAGCAGCTCCGGGACTAGCGGGGATCCTAACACCGGGGAGCTGTTTTTT; CDR3 protein: CASSSGTSGDPNTGELFF
D gene: TRBD2; clone size: .; J gene: TRBJ2-2; V gene: TRBV7-9; CDR3 DNA: TGTGCCAGCAGCGGTGGACTAGCGGGAGTCGCCGGGGAGCTGTTTTTT; CDR3 protein: CASSGGLAGVAGELFF
D gene: .; clone size: .; J gene: TRBJ1-2; V gene: TRBV27; CDR3 DNA: TGTGCCAGCAGTCCCTATCCAGGGGATTATGGCTACACCTTC; CDR3 protein: CASSPYPGDYGYTF
D gene: TRBD2; clone size: .; J gene: TRBJ2-5; V gene: TRBV11-2; CDR3 DNA: TGTGCCAGCAGCTTACGGCTAGCGGGGTTACAAGAGACCCAGTACTTC; CDR3 protein: CASSLRLAGLQETQYF
D gene: .; clone size: .; J gene: TRBJ2-7; V gene: TRBV27; CDR3 DNA: TGTGCCAGCAGTTCGAGTAGCGGAGGGTACGAGCAGTACTTC; CDR3 protein: CASSSSSGGYEQYF
D gene: .; clone size: once; J gene: TRBJ1-5; V gene: TRBV7-8; CDR3 DNA: TGTGCCAGCAGCCAACGGGCCCGGGGTAGCAATCAGCCCCAGCATTTT; CDR3 protein: CASSQRARGSNQPQHF
D gene: .; clone size: .; J gene: TRBJ2-7; V gene: TRBV28; CDR3 DNA: TGTGCCAGCAGTTTTCCCGGGTACGAGCAGTACTTC; CDR3 protein: CASSFPGYEQYF
D gene: TRBD1; clone size: .; J gene: TRBJ2-7; V gene: TRBV6-5; CDR3 DNA: TGTGCCAGCAGTTACTCGACAGGGCATGTCTCCTACGAGCAGTACTTC; CDR3 protein: CASSYSTGHVSYEQYF
D gene: TRBD2; clone size: .; J gene: TRBJ2-5; V gene: TRBV9; CDR3 DNA: TGTGCCAGCAGCGTAGGGACTAGCGGGGGCGGGCAAGAGACCCAGTACTTC; CDR3 protein: CASSVGTSGGGQETQYF
D gene: TRBD1; clone size: .; J gene: TRBJ2-7; V gene: TRBV11-2; CDR3 DNA: TGTGCCAGCAGCTCACCCCGACAGGGGTACGAGCAGTACTTC; CDR3 protein: CASSSPRQGYEQYF
D gene: TRBD2; clone size: .; J gene: TRBJ2-3; V gene: TRBV11-3; CDR3 DNA: TGTGCCAGCAGCTTGAGCACTAGCGGGAGGGCCGCAGATACGCAGTATTTT; CDR3 protein: CASSLSTSGRAADTQYF
D gene: .; clone size: .; J gene: TRBJ2-7; V gene: TRBV6-5; CDR3 DNA: TGTGCCAGCAGTCTAGAGTCGACGGGTTGGAGCGAGCAGTACTTC; CDR3 protein: CASSLESTGWSEQYF
D gene: TRBD1; clone size: .; J gene: TRBJ2-3; V gene: TRBV6-5; CDR3 DNA: TGTGCCAGCAGACAAGGACAGGTTAGCACAGATACGCAGTATTTT; CDR3 protein: CASRQGQVSTDTQYF
D gene: .; clone size: .; J gene: TRBJ1-1; V gene: TRBV6-5; CDR3 DNA: TGTGCCAGCAGTTTGGACGGGATGAACACTGAAGCTTTCTTT; CDR3 protein: CASSLDGMNTEAFF
D gene: TRBD2; clone size: .; J gene: TRBJ2-1; V gene: TRBV28; CDR3 DNA: TGTGCCAGCAGTCCTGCGACTAGCAGGAACAATGAGCAGTTCTTC; CDR3 protein: CASSPATSRNNEQFF
D gene: TRBD2; clone size: .; J gene: TRBJ2-5; V gene: TRBV14; CDR3 DNA: TGTGCCAGCAGCCATCTAACTAGCGGGGATGAGACCCAGTACTTC; CDR3 protein: CASSHLTSGDETQYF
D gene: TRBD2; clone size: .; J gene: TRBJ2-1; V gene: TRBV27; CDR3 DNA: TGTGCCAGCAGTGTAGGGACTAGCGGGAGGGGTCGGGAGCAGTTCTTC; CDR3 protein: CASSVGTSGRGREQFF
D gene: TRBD2; clone size: medium-sized; J gene: TRBJ2-6; V gene: TRBV29-1; CDR3 DNA: TGCAGCGTTGAGGTCGGGGGGGCATCTGGGGCCAACGTCCTGACTTTC; CDR3 protein: CSVEVGGASGANVLTF
D gene: TRBD1; clone size: once; J gene: TRBJ2-5; V gene: TRBV27; CDR3 DNA: TGTGCCAGCAGTTCCTCGTGGGACAGGGGACAAGAGACCCAGTACTTC; CDR3 protein: CASSSSWDRGQETQYF
D gene: .; clone size: .; J gene: TRBJ2-3; V gene: TRBV6-5; CDR3 DNA: TGTGCCAGCAGTTATGCGACGGGAGACACAGATACGCAGTATTTT; CDR3 protein: CASSYATGDTDTQYF
D gene: TRBD1; clone size: once; J gene: TRBJ1-1; V gene: TRBV9; CDR3 DNA: TGTGCCAGCAGCGGATATCAGGGGGGAGGCACTGAAGCTTTCTTT; CDR3 protein: CASSGYQGGGTEAFF
D gene: TRBD2; clone size: .; J gene: TRBJ2-7; V gene: TRBV28; CDR3 DNA: TGTGCCAGCAGTCGCCGGACTAGCGGGAGGGTCTACGAGCAGTACTTC; CDR3 protein: CASSRRTSGRVYEQYF
D gene: TRBD2; clone size: .; J gene: TRBJ2-3; V gene: TRBV13; CDR3 DNA: TGTGCCAGCAGCTTACTTCCCGGGACTAGGTCAGATACGCAGTATTTT; CDR3 protein: CASSLLPGTRSDTQYF
D gene: TRBD2; clone size: .; J gene: TRBJ2-3; V gene: TRBV5-1; CDR3 DNA: TGCGCCAGCAGCCTCACTAGCGGGAGCCGAACAGATACGCAGTATTTT; CDR3 protein: CASSLTSGSRTDTQYF
D gene: .; clone size: .; J gene: TRBJ2-1; V gene: TRBV13; CDR3 DNA: TGTGCCAGCAGCTTAGACAGGGCTCTCGACAATGAGCAGTTCTTC; CDR3 protein: CASSLDRALDNEQFF
D gene: .; clone size: .; J gene: TRBJ1-6; V gene: TRBV11-3; CDR3 DNA: TGTGCCAGCAGCTTACCCGGGACTTCATCACCCCTCCACTTT; CDR3 protein: CASSLPGTSSPLHF
D gene: .; clone size: few; J gene: TRBJ2-1; V gene: TRBV4-1; CDR3 DNA: TGCGCCAGCAGCCAAGAACTAGGCGGAGTTAGCAATGAGCAGTTCTTC; CDR3 protein: CASSQELGGVSNEQFF
D gene: .; clone size: .; J gene: TRBJ2-5; V gene: TRBV5-6; CDR3 DNA: TGTGCCAGCGGTCTCTCCCCAGGCCCTCGGGAGACCCAGTACTTC; CDR3 protein: CASGLSPGPRETQYF
D gene: .; clone size: .; J gene: TRBJ1-4; V gene: TRBV7-9; CDR3 DNA: TGTGCCAGCAGCTCGACTACTGGGAATGAAAAACTGTTTTTT; CDR3 protein: CASSSTTGNEKLFF
D gene: .; clone size: once; J gene: TRBJ1-2; V gene: TRBV9; CDR3 DNA: TGTGCCAGCAGCGTATTTGGACAAAACTATGGCTACACCTTC; CDR3 protein: CASSVFGQNYGYTF
D gene: TRBD2; clone size: .; J gene: TRBJ2-2; V gene: TRBV6-1; CDR3 DNA: TGTGCCAGCAGTGAAGAAGCGGGGGGGCCTTCCGGGGAGCTGTTTTTT; CDR3 protein: CASSEEAGGPSGELFF
D gene: .; clone size: .; J gene: TRBJ1-2; V gene: TRBV27; CDR3 DNA: TGTGCCAGCAGGGGAGCCTACTATGGCTACACCTTC; CDR3 protein: CASRGAYYGYTF
D gene: .; clone size: .; J gene: TRBJ2-1; V gene: TRBV7-8; CDR3 DNA: TGTGCCAGCAGGGAGCAAGACGACTACAATGAGCAGTTCTTC; CDR3 protein: CASREQDDYNEQFF
D gene: TRBD2; clone size: .; J gene: TRBJ2-3; V gene: TRBV6-5; CDR3 DNA: TGTGCCAGCAGTTACGGGGCGGGGGAGAACACAGATACGCAGTATTTT; CDR3 protein: CASSYGAGENTDTQYF
D gene: .; clone size: .; J gene: TRBJ1-5; V gene: TRBV7-8; CDR3 DNA: TGTGCCAGCAGCTTGGGGCGGACATCCGATAGCAATCAGCCCCAGCATTTT; CDR3 protein: CASSLGRTSDSNQPQHF
D gene: .; clone size: .; J gene: TRBJ2-1; V gene: TRBV4-1; CDR3 DNA: TGCGCCAGCAGCCAAGTAATAGACAATGAGCAGTTCTTC; CDR3 protein: CASSQVIDNEQFF
D gene: TRBD1; clone size: .; J gene: TRBJ2-7; V gene: TRBV5-4; CDR3 DNA: TGTGCCAGCAGTTCGGGACAGGGGACCTACGAGCAGTACTTC; CDR3 protein: CASSSGQGTYEQYF
D gene: .; clone size: .; J gene: TRBJ2-1; V gene: TRBV9; CDR3 DNA: TGTGCCAGCAGCGTAGAGGACAGCTCCTACAATGAGCAGTTCTTC; CDR3 protein: CASSVEDSSYNEQFF
D gene: .; clone size: .; J gene: TRBJ1-1; V gene: TRBV5-5; CDR3 DNA: TGTGCCAGCAGCTCGGGACTCACGATTGAAGCTTTCTTT; CDR3 protein: CASSSGLTIEAFF
D gene: .; clone size: .; J gene: TRBJ1-5; V gene: TRBV6-5; CDR3 DNA: TGTGCCAGCAGTCCCGGGGGTCAGCCCCAGCATTTT; CDR3 protein: CASSPGGQPQHF
D gene: .; clone size: .; J gene: TRBJ2-3; V gene: TRBV7-3; CDR3 DNA: TGTGCCAGCAGCTTAACGTCCGCAGATACGCAGTATTTT; CDR3 protein: CASSLTSADTQYF
D gene: TRBD1; clone size: .; J gene: TRBJ2-7; V gene: TRBV29-1; CDR3 DNA: TGCAGCGTTTCAGGGGGTAGCTCCTACGAGCAGTACTTC; CDR3 protein: CSVSGGSSYEQYF
D gene: .; clone size: .; J gene: TRBJ1-1; V gene: TRBV29-1; CDR3 DNA: TGCAGCGTTGATGGAGCGGCGAACACTGAAGCTTTCTTT; CDR3 protein: CSVDGAANTEAFF
D gene: .; clone size: .; J gene: TRBJ2-7; V gene: TRBV5-4; CDR3 DNA: TGTGCCAGCAGCTCGAGGACTGACCCCTACGAGCAGTACTTC; CDR3 protein: CASSSRTDPYEQYF
D gene: .; clone size: .; J gene: TRBJ1-1; V gene: TRBV30; CDR3 DNA: TGTGCCTGGAGTGTTACAGGGAACTCCCTCGAAGCTTTCTTT; CDR3 protein: CAWSVTGNSLEAFF
D gene: .; clone size: .; J gene: TRBJ1-2; V gene: TRBV11-2; CDR3 DNA: TGTGCCAGCAGTGGCAGGGCGGTTGGCTACACCTTC; CDR3 protein: CASSGRAVGYTF
D gene: .; clone size: once; J gene: TRBJ1-2; V gene: TRBV7-2; CDR3 DNA: TGTGCCAGCAGCTCACCAGGCGGGGTCGGCTACACCTTC; CDR3 protein: CASSSPGGVGYTF